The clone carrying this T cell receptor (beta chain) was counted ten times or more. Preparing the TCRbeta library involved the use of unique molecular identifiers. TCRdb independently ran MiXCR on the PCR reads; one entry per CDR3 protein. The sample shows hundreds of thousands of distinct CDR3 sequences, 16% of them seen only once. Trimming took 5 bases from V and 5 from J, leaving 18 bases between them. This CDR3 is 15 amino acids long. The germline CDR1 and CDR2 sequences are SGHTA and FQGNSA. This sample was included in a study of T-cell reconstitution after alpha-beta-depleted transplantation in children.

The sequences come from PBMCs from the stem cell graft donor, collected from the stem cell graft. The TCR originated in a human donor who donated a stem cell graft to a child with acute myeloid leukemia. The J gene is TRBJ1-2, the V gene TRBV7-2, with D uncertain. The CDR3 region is CASSARGDMGYGYTF. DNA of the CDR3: TGTGCCAGCAGCGCGAGAGGCGATATGGGGTATGGCTACACCTTC.